This entry features one TCR beta chain sequence. cDNA prepared by RNA extraction and subsequent reverse transcription served as the template for sequencing. Sequenced by immunoSEQ multiplex PCR; TCRdb stores in-frame clones only, minus some. The sample consists of 150,000 or so clones, 85% to 90% of them appearing once. Trimming removed 3 bases from V and 8 bases from J; junction bases left unmatched: 0. Germline CDR1 is SGHVS and CDR2 is FNYEAQ. The CDR3 runs to 12 residues. This record belongs to a study of CD8+ T cells in alopecia areata. Study-level information: Treated patients were dosed with oral tofacitinib, taking 5 to 10 mg twice daily.

This chain links TRBV7-6 with TRBJ2-1; 8 nucleotides line up with TRBD2. The sequencing used CD8+ T cells sorted from blood, collected at week 0. The sequence came from a human donor with alopecia areata. CDR3 DNA sequence: TGTGCCAGCAGCTTTAGCGGGGATGAGCAGTTCTTC. As protein: CASSFSGDEQFF.